The clone carrying this TCR beta chain was seen more than once but under ten times. Under the authors' procedure: For nucleated cells, counts were estimated from reference gene primer amplification. Method: immunoSEQ multiplex PCR; TCRdb's copy keeps in-frame clones and lacks some. V and J calls and clone size are as listed in that table; D and trimming were resolved from the DNA. The table has hundreds of thousands of clones, 70% to 90% seen once. Trimming removed 6 bases from V and 6 bases from J, with 22 bases in between. CDR1 and CDR2 from the germline V gene are LGHNT and FRNRAP. This CDR3 spans 16 amino acids. This specimen belongs to a study of blood T cell repertoires in COVID-19. About the study: Italy, Spain and the United States were the sources of the convalescent and acute COVID-19 samples. T cells, B-cell-depleted T cells, or PBMCs provided the cDNA or gDNA that served as material.

This TCR came from a woman aged 45 to 65 with active or convalescent COVID-19. This rearrangement joins TRBV12-5 to TRBJ2-3; tentatively, D is TRBD2 (6 bases). Source material: peripheral blood. CDR3 region: CASGNGVGTPEDTQYF. The CDR3 DNA sequence: TGTGCTAGTGGAAACGGGGTCGGGACTCCCGAGGATACGCAGTATTTT.